This TCR beta chain came from a study of T cell repertoires in cytomegalovirus infection. At the level of the study: HLA-B-restricted CMV epitopes that are well studied, plus recently identified HLA-C-restricted ones, were used by the study. Indications came from public TCR beta signatures; they pointed to CMV infection and to a matching HLA type. Overall study results and limits: The response measured ex vivo was dominated by TCR beta clonotypes (HLA-C-restricted and CMV-specific). Summed public TCR beta family frequency identified CMV carriers bearing the relevant HLA.

V lost 2 bases, J lost 4 bases, and 10 bases stayed unmatched. Germline V gene data show CDR1 as SGHKS and CDR2 as YYEKEE (reference sequence). The CDR3 is made up of 16 amino acids. As concerns this clonotype: What it binds is unknown.

MiXCR, applied by TCRdb to the reads, yields one record per CDR3 protein. The sample lists 150,000 to 200,000 distinct CDR3 sequences, 20% to 25% seen once, with 25% in the top ten. The chain uses TRBV5-5 and TRBJ1-2, with 8 nucleotides matching TRBD1. Here the sequenced sample was CD8+ T cells from cultured PBMCs, taken from culture after CMV antigen stimulation. This TCR was sampled from a human donor in good health (CMV status not recorded). Some clones in this sample may be carry-over from other donors' samples. The CDR3 coding sequence is TGTGCCAGCAGCTTCGGGCCACAGGGGGTACCCTATGGCTACACCTTC. Translating gives CASSFGPQGVPYGYTF.